A selection of T cell receptor beta chains follows, all from one sample in a study of early T cells in non-severe SARS-CoV-2 infection. TCRdb processed the 5' RACE reads anew with MiXCR; each CDR3 protein has one entry. The data contain some 62,000 distinct CDR3 sequences, about 9.3% of them singletons. The sample comprised whole blood. These receptors were collected from an adult who was a healthcare worker with PCR-confirmed SARS-CoV-2 infection or an uninfected control (not recorded which). The CDR3 runs from the conserved cysteine through the conserved F or W. The D gene is left open where the match is weak. Where a row states a size, it is once, few, many or the class of an expanded clone; other rows omit it.

J: TRBJ2-2
D: -
V: TRBV6-5
size: -
CDR3: CASSYSTAGELFF
DNA: TGTGCCAGCAGTTACTCGACGGCCGGGGAGCTGTTTTTT

J: TRBJ2-3
D: TRBD2
V: TRBV11-2
size: few
CDR3: CASSLLAGRADTQYF
DNA: TGTGCCAGCAGCTTATTAGCGGGGCGGGCAGATACGCAGTATTTT

J: TRBJ2-3
D: TRBD2
V: TRBV7-2
size: few
CDR3: CASSGERGATDTQYF
DNA: TGTGCCAGCAGTGGTGAGCGGGGGGCCACAGATACGCAGTATTTT

J: TRBJ1-6
D: -
V: TRBV11-2
size: few
CDR3: CASTSPGPLDSPLHF
DNA: TGTGCCAGCACCTCCCCAGGGCCCCTAGATTCACCCCTCCACTTT

J: TRBJ1-5
D: TRBD1
V: TRBV10-3
size: -
CDR3: CAISRQGNQPQHF
DNA: TGTGCCATCAGCCGACAGGGTAATCAGCCCCAGCATTTT

J: TRBJ2-3
D: -
V: TRBV7-9
size: -
CDR3: CASSLAGRVTDTQYF
DNA: TGTGCCAGCAGCTTAGCGGGCAGGGTAACAGATACGCAGTATTTT

J: TRBJ2-2
D: -
V: TRBV7-6
size: -
CDR3: CASRAGFPRAPGSCFF
DNA: -

J: TRBJ2-5
D: TRBD1
V: TRBV29-1
size: -
CDR3: CSVDRGRETQYF
DNA: TGCAGCGTGGACAGGGGCAGGGAGACCCAGTACTTC

J: TRBJ1-5
D: -
V: TRBV20-1
size: few
CDR3: CSAIIEGNQPQHF
DNA: TGCAGTGCTATTATAGAGGGCAATCAGCCCCAGCATTTT

J: TRBJ2-5
D: -
V: TRBV20-1
size: few
CDR3: CSARGGTGYEPQYF
DNA: TGCAGTGCTCGGGGAGGAACAGGGTACGAGCCCCAGTACTTC

J: TRBJ2-3
D: TRBD2
V: TRBV6-6
size: many
CDR3: CASSYPIRMEVGGLSSTDTQYF
DNA: TGTGCCAGCAGTTACCCGATACGTATGGAAGTCGGGGGACTATCTAGCACAGATACGCAGTATTTT

J: TRBJ1-2
D: -
V: TRBV4-1
size: many
CDR3: CASSQEHKVLYGYTF
DNA: TGCGCCAGCAGCCAAGAACATAAAGTTCTCTATGGCTACACCTTC

J: TRBJ2-1
D: -
V: TRBV4-1
size: -
CDR3: CASSQYNEQFF
DNA: TGCGCCAGCAGCCAGTACAATGAGCAGTTCTTC

J: TRBJ2-3
D: -
V: TRBV10-3
size: few
CDR3: CAIRDNPDTQYF
DNA: TGTGCCATCAGGGACAATCCAGATACGCAGTATTTT

J: TRBJ2-3
D: -
V: TRBV5-4
size: few
CDR3: CASSHSGRTDTQYF
DNA: TGTGCCAGCAGCCATTCAGGGCGCACAGATACGCAGTATTTT